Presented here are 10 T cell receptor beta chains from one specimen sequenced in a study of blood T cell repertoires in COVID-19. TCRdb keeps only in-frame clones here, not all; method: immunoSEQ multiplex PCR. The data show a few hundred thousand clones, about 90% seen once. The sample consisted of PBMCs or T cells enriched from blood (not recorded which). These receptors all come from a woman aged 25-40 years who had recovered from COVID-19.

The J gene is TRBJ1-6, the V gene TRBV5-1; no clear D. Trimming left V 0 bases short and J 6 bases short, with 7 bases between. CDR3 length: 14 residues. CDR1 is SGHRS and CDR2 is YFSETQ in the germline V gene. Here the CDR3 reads CASSLGGTNSPLHF. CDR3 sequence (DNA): TGCGCCAGCAGCTTGGGTGGCACTAATTCACCCCTCCACTTT.

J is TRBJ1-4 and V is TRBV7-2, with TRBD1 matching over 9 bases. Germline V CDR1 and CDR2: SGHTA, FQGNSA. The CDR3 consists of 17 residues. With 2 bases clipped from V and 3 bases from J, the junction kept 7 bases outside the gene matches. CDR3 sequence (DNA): TGTGCCAGCAGCTTACTTGGGACAGGGCCAGCTAATGAAAAACTGTTTTTT. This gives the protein CASSLLGTGPANEKLFF.

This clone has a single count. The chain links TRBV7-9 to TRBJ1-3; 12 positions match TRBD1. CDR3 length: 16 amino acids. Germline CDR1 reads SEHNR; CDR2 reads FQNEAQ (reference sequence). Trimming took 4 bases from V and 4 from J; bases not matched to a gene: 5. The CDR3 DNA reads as TGTGCCAGCAGCTCGGGACAGGGGGCAAAAGGAAACACCATATATTTT. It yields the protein CASSSGQGAKGNTIYF.

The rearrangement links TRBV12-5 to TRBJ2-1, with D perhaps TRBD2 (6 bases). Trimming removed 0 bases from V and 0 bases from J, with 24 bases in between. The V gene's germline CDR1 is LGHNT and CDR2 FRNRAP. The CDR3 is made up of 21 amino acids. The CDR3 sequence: CASGLVVSSATSIFSYNEQFF. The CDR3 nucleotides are TGTGCTAGTGGTTTGGTAGTCTCTAGCGCTACGTCCATATTCTCCTACAATGAGCAGTTCTTC.

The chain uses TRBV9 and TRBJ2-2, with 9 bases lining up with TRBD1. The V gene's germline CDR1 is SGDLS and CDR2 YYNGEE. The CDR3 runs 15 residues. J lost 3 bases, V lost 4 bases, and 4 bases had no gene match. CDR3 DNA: TGTGCCAGCAGCAATTGGGACAGGGACACCGGGGAGCTGTTTTTT. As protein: CASSNWDRDTGELFF. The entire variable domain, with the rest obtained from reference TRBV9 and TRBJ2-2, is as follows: DSGVTQTPKHLITATGQRVTLRCSPRSGDLSVYWYQQSLDQGLQFLIQYYNGEERAKGNILERFSAQQFPDLHSELNLSSLELGDSALYFCASSNWDRDTGELFFGEGSRLTVL.

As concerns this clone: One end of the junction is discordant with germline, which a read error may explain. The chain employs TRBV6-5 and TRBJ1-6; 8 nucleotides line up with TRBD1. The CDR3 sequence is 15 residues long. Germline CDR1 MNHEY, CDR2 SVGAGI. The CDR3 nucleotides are TGTGCCAGCAGTAACTCCGGACAGGGATCTTCACCCCTCCACTTT. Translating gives CASSNSGQGSSPLHF.

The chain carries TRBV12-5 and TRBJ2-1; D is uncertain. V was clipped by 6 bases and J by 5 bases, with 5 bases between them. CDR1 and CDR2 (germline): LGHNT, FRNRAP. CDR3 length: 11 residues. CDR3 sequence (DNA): TGTGCTAGTGGCGCAGACAATGAGCAGTTCTTC. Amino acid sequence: CASGADNEQFF.

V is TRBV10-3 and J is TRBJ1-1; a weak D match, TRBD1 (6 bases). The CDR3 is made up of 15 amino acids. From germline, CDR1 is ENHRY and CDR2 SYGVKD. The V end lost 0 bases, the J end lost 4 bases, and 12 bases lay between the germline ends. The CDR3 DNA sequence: TGTGCCATCAGTGAGTCACCCCAGGGGTTCACTGAAGCTTTCTTT. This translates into CAISESPQGFTEAFF.

The CDR3 protein is CASSTGLVNYGYTF. The DNA of the CDR3 is TGTGCCAGCAGTACAGGGCTAGTTAACTATGGCTACACCTTC. The chain couples TRBV6-5 to TRBJ1-2, with a tentative D call TRBD1 (6 bases). The germline V and J ends were trimmed by 5 bases and 1 base, with 11 bases remaining between them. The CDR3 extends over 14 amino acids. Germline-derived CDR1 and CDR2 are MNHEY and SVGAGI.

CDR3 bases: TGTGCCTCCCGACTAGGGAGAAGTATCACTGAAGCTTTCTTT. Amino acid sequence: CASRLGRSITEAFF. The chain employs TRBV30 and TRBJ1-1, with no clear D. This CDR3 spans 14 amino acids. V gave up 7 bases and J gave up 4 bases, with 19 bases separating them. CDR1 and CDR2 (germline): GTSNPN, SVGIG (reference sequence).